This record concerns one T cell receptor beta chain sequence. These data are taken from a study of blood T cell repertoires in COVID-19. Whole-study context: PBMCs, B-cell-depleted T cells, or T cells were the source of the cDNA or gDNA that made up the material.

The V gene end was trimmed by 4 bases and the J gene end by 6 bases; junction bases not matched to a gene: 7. Germline V gene data show CDR1 as LNHDA and CDR2 as SQIVND (reference sequence). This CDR3 is 14 amino acids long. Assay: immunoSEQ multiplex PCR; the TCRdb copy retains only in-frame clones and omits some. The sample lists about 220,000 clones; roughly 80% were seen once. The J gene is TRBJ2-5, the V gene TRBV19, with 8 bases aligning to TRBD1. The sequenced sample consisted of peripheral blood. This TCR was sampled from a woman aged 55 to 70 with acute or convalescent COVID-19. The CDR3 bases are TGTGCCAGTAGTAGTCAGGGGGCTGGTAAGACCCAGTACTTC. It specifies CASSSQGAGKTQYF.